This passage covers 25 T cell receptor beta chains from one sample sequenced in a study of cytomegalovirus exposure and HLA in healthy donors. PCR primers comprised 60 Vbeta and 13 Jbeta primers. Only in-frame clones appear in the TCRdb table, and some are missing; sequencing was by immunoSEQ multiplex PCR. This table holds 150,000 to 200,000 clones, 77% found once. Material: PBMCs. Receptors were obtained from a woman aged 25 to 39 in good health and CMV-seropositive.

This chain connects TRBV30 to TRBJ2-5; 12 positions match TRBD1. Germline V gene sequence: CDR1 GTSNPN, CDR2 SVGIG (reference sequence). CDR3 length equals 15 residues. The V segment lost 3 bases and the J segment 5 bases; nucleotides outside the gene matches: 7. The CDR3 region is CAWSMGQGANETQYF. The CDR3 coding sequence is TGTGCCTGGAGCATGGGACAGGGGGCGAACGAGACCCAGTACTTC.

V gene TRBV7-8 combines with J gene TRBJ2-5; D may be TRBD1 (6 bases). The ends were cut back, 5 bases at V and 4 bases at J, with 14 bases in the middle. Germline V gene lookup returns CDR1 SGHVS and CDR2 FQNEAQ. The CDR3 runs to 14 residues. CDR3 region: CASSRQGIRETQYF. The CDR3, as DNA: TGTGCCAGCAGCCGCCAGGGGATTCGAGAGACCCAGTACTTC.

The chain recombines TRBV21-1 with TRBJ2-7; the table names TRBD2, a call not compared with the DNA. TRBV21-1 is a pseudogene segment. The CDR3 has 16 amino acids. CDR3 sequence: CASSKGEGRPAYEQYF. The CDR3 nucleotides read TGTGCCAGCAGCAAAGGGGAGGGTCGCCCAGCCTACGAGCAGTACTTC.

The J gene is TRBJ1-1, the V gene TRBV30, with D possibly matching TRBD1 (5 bases). Germline V CDR1 and CDR2: GTSNPN, SVGIG (reference sequence). V dropped 2 bases and J dropped 10 bases, with 17 bases sitting between them. The CDR3 is 13 amino acids. The CDR3 sequence: CAWSPAGGWGAFF. Written as DNA, the CDR3 is TGTGCCTGGAGTCCAGCGGGGGGGTGGGGAGCTTTCTTT.

The chain combines TRBV4-1 with TRBJ2-1; 7 nucleotides match TRBD2. CDR1 and CDR2 from the germline V gene are MGHRA and YSYEKL. The CDR3 extends over 16 amino acids. Losses at the gene ends were 0 bases for V and 2 bases for J; bases not matched to a gene: 4. The CDR3: CASSQERETAYNEQFF. CDR3 nucleotides: TGCGCCAGCAGCCAAGAGCGGGAGACCGCCTACAATGAGCAGTTCTTC.

The rearrangement joins TRBV4-1 to TRBJ1-4; D gene unclear. Germline loops: CDR1 MGHRA, CDR2 YSYEKL. The CDR3 sequence is 13 residues long. Deletions cut 1 base from V and 7 bases from J, with 7 bases between. The CDR3 sequence is CASSQVLLEKLFF. CDR3 in DNA: TGCGCCAGCAGCCAAGTTCTACTTGAAAAACTGTTTTTT.

The genes are TRBV13 and TRBJ1-2, with D tentatively TRBD1 (5 bases). Germline CDR1 PRHDT, CDR2 FYEKMQ (reference sequence). The V end was cut by 3 bases, the J end by 5 bases, with 13 bases between. This CDR3 is 14 amino acids long. The CDR3 spells CASSFGGRGYGYTF. The CDR3, as DNA: TGTGCCAGCAGCTTTGGCGGGAGGGGATATGGCTACACCTTC.

The chain recombines TRBV5-1 with TRBJ1-2; TRBD1 might be the D (5 bases). Trimming took off 0 bases at V and 3 bases at J, with 18 bases between the two ends. Germline CDR1 is SGHRS and CDR2 is YFSETQ. The CDR3 loop spans 17 amino acids. The CDR3 reads CASSLGQGLNRDYGYTF. CDR3 sequence (DNA): TGCGCCAGCAGCTTGGGCCAGGGCCTCAACCGGGACTATGGCTACACCTTC.

The chain combines TRBV9 with TRBJ1-5; D not resolved. The V gene's germline CDR1 is SGDLS and CDR2 YYNGEE. This CDR3 has 15 amino acids. Trimming stripped 0 bases from V and 5 bases from J, with 12 bases between. In nucleotides, the CDR3 is TGTGCCAGCAGCGTAGGGTCCAATTCAGATCAGCCCCAGCATTTT. Encoded protein: CASSVGSNSDQPQHF.

The V call is TRBV5-1, the J call TRBJ1-1, with 11 bases matching TRBD1. After removal of 9 bases from V and 1 base from J, the junction contained 5 bases not matched to a gene. CDR3 length: 14 amino acids. The germline V gene has CDR1 SGHRS and CDR2 YFSETQ. The chain's CDR3 is CANAGQGGNTEAFF. The CDR3 nucleotides are TGCGCCAACGCGGGACAGGGGGGGAACACTGAAGCTTTCTTT.

The table lists this clone with a count of one. This CDR3 is CASSRTPTADNEQFF. CDR3 in DNA: TGTGCCAGCAGCCGCACCCCGACAGCCGACAATGAGCAGTTCTTC. This chain uses TRBV7-8 with TRBJ2-1; D is possibly TRBD1 (5 bases). Germline V gene data show CDR1 as SGHVS and CDR2 as FQNEAQ. V was trimmed by 5 bases and J by 5 bases, leaving 16 bases between them. The CDR3 covers 15 residues.

The V call is TRBV19, the J call TRBJ2-7, with TRBD2 matching 7 bases. CDR1 LNHDA and CDR2 SQIVND come from the germline V gene (reference sequence). J gave up 4 bases and V 3 bases, and 6 bases lay outside the gene matches. This CDR3 spans 14 amino acids. The CDR3 DNA sequence: TGTGCCAGTAGTATTGGACTAGGGAGGTACGAGCAGTACTTC. Residues: CASSIGLGRYEQYF.

This chain joins TRBV6-1 and TRBJ1-2; 9 nucleotides agree with TRBD1. Germline CDR1 is MNHNS and CDR2 is SASEGT. The V and J ends lost 1 base and 8 bases, in that order; junction bases with no gene match: 5. CDR3 length: 14 amino acids. CDR3 DNA: TGTGCCAGCAGTGAAGTAGGGACAGGGCACGGCTACACCTTC. Translated, it gives CASSEVGTGHGYTF.

This rearrangement joins TRBV6-6 to TRBJ2-7, with D hard to call. V lost 0 bases and J lost 0, with 9 bases in between. The germline V gene has CDR1 MNHNY and CDR2 SVGAGI (reference sequence). This CDR3 has 15 amino acids. The CDR3 is CASSYSRWSSYEQYF. Here the CDR3 DNA reads TGTGCCAGCAGTTACTCTAGGTGGAGCTCCTACGAGCAGTACTTC.

This clone was recorded once. The rearrangement uses TRBV9 and TRBJ2-7; TRBD1 matches at 9 bases. Germline CDR1 is SGDLS and CDR2 is YYNGEE. V shed 3 bases and J 6 bases; nucleotides not matched to a gene: 10. CDR3 length equals 15 residues. The CDR3 DNA sequence: TGTGCCAGCAGCGACCTCGGGACAGGGTTTGCCGAGCAGTACTTC. It codes for CASSDLGTGFAEQYF.

The V call is TRBV5-1, the J call TRBJ2-1, with 10 bases lining up with TRBD2. Germline V lookup: CDR1 SGHRS, CDR2 YFSETQ. The CDR3 consists of 16 residues. V gave up 5 bases and J gave up 1 base; unmatched junction bases: 6. CDR3 sequence: CASRYGLAESYNEQFF. The CDR3 DNA sequence: TGCGCCAGCAGGTACGGACTAGCGGAATCCTACAATGAGCAGTTCTTC.

V usage is TRBV9 and J usage is TRBJ2-7; possibly TRBD1 for D (6 bases). The CDR3 sequence is 15 residues long. Germline V gene data show CDR1 as SGDLS and CDR2 as YYNGEE. Trimming cost V 0 bases and J 2 bases, with 12 bases left between them. The CDR3 spells CASSVDPDRPYEQYF. The CDR3 nucleotides read TGTGCCAGCAGCGTAGACCCAGACAGGCCCTACGAGCAGTACTTC. Supplemented by reference TRBV9 and TRBJ2-7, the full variable domain reads DSGVTQTPKHLITATGQRVTLRCSPRSGDLSVYWYQQSLDQGLQFLIQYYNGEERAKGNILERFSAQQFPDLHSELNLSSLELGDSALYFCASSVDPDRPYEQYFGPGTRLTVT.

The V gene is TRBV12-2, the J gene TRBJ2-7; TRBD1, the table's D call, was not compared with the DNA. TRBV12-2 is tagged as a pseudogene. CDR3 length: 18 residues. This chain's CDR3 is CASRQILRDGHHYLGQYF. Written as DNA, the CDR3 is TGTGCAAGTCGCCAGATCTTAAGGGATGGACATCACTATTTGGGGCAGTACTTC.

The chain uses TRBV20-1 and TRBJ1-2; D gene ambiguous. The germline V gene encodes CDR1 DFQATT and CDR2 SNEGSKA (reference sequence). V dropped 4 bases and J dropped 2 bases, with 5 bases sitting between them. The CDR3 is made up of 11 amino acids. The CDR3 reads CSATGNYGYTF. The CDR3 nucleotides are TGCAGTGCTACGGGGAACTATGGCTACACCTTC.

This clone was seen a handful of times. This chain links TRBV6-5 with TRBJ2-7; the D is unclear. The germline gives CDR1 MNHEY, CDR2 SVGAGI. The CDR3 length is 14 residues. V gave up 2 bases and J gave up 5 bases, with 13 bases separating them. The CDR3 DNA follows: TGTGCCAGCAGTTACCGAGGAGAGAGGCACGAGCAGTACTTC. Protein product: CASSYRGERHEQYF.

The rearrangement joins TRBV14 to TRBJ1-1, with D unclear. Germline V gives CDR1 SGHDN, CDR2 FVKESK. The ends were cut back, 5 bases at V and 0 bases at J, with 19 bases in the middle. This CDR3 comprises 17 residues. The CDR3 sequence is CASSAGHGRVMNTEAFF. CDR3 in DNA: TGTGCCAGCAGCGCTGGTCATGGGCGGGTCATGAACACTGAAGCTTTCTTT.

Notes on this clone: Other nucleotide sequences from this sample produce the same CDR3. V usage is TRBV4-3 and J usage is TRBJ1-4; possible D gene TRBD1, 5 bases. The CDR3 loop spans 13 amino acids. V dropped 0 bases and J dropped 7 bases, with 6 bases sitting between them. Germline values: CDR1 LGHNA, CDR2 YSLEER. The CDR3 protein is CASSQDRGEKLFF. As DNA, the CDR3 is TGCGCCAGCAGCCAAGATAGGGGTGAAAAACTGTTTTTT.

The V and J genes are TRBV27 and TRBJ2-7; TRBD1 agrees at 10 bases. Germline V lookup: CDR1 MNHEY, CDR2 SMNVEV (reference sequence). This CDR3 comprises 14 residues. Trimming took 9 bases from V and 6 from J; bases not matched to a gene: 11. Here the CDR3 reads CASSPGTGEGEQYF. In DNA, the CDR3 is TGTGCCAGTAGCCCCGGGACAGGGGAAGGCGAGCAGTACTTC.

The chain joins TRBV9 to TRBJ2-1; 10 bases align to TRBD1. V dropped 4 bases and J dropped 6; count of bases not matched to a gene: 7. The CDR3 is 15 amino acids. Germline V lookup: CDR1 SGDLS, CDR2 YYNGEE. CDR3 sequence (DNA): TGTGCCAGCAGCCCAAGGACAGGGGGTCCCAATGAGCAGTTCTTC. Translating gives CASSPRTGGPNEQFF.

V gene TRBV27 combines with J gene TRBJ1-1; tentative D call: TRBD1 (5 bases). In germline, CDR1 is MNHEY, CDR2 SMNVEV (reference sequence). V lost 0 bases to trimming and J lost 1 base, with 9 bases between them. The CDR3 spans 15 residues. The CDR3 coding sequence is TGTGCCAGCAGTTTATCGGGCGGGACGAACACTGAAGCTTTCTTT. This translates into CASSLSGGTNTEAFF.